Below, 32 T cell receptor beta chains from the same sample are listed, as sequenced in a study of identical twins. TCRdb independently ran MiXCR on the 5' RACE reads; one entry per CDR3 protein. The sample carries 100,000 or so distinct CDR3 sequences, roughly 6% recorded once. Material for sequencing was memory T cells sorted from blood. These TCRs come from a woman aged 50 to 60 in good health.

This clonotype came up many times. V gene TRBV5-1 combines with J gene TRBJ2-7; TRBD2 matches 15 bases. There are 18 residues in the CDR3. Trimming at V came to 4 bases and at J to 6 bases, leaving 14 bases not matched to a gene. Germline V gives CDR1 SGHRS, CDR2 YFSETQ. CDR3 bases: TGCGCCAGCAGCAGGGGACTAGCGGGAGGTCTCTTGGGGTTCGAGCAGTACGTC. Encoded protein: CASSRGLAGGLLGFEQYV.

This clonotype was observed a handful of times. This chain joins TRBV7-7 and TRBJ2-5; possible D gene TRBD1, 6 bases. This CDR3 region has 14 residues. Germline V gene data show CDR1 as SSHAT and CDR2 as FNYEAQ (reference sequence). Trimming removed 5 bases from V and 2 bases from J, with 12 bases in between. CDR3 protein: CASSQGGPQETQYF. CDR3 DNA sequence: TGTGCCAGCAGCCAAGGGGGTCCGCAAGAGACCCAGTACTTC.

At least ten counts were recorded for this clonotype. The chain's CDR3 is CASRGLSTDTQYF. CDR3 in DNA: TGTGCCAGCAGGGGACTTAGCACAGATACGCAGTATTTT. The rearrangement joins TRBV12-3 or TRBV12-4 to TRBJ2-3; tentative D call: TRBD2 (6 bases). V lost 6 bases to trimming and J lost 0 bases, with 7 bases between them. CDR3 size: 13 residues.

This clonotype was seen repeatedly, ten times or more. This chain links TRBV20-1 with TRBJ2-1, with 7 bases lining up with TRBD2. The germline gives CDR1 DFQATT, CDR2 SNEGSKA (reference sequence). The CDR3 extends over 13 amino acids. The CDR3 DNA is TGCAGCCCGAAGCGGGACGACTACAATGAGCAGTTCTTC. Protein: CSPKRDDYNEQFF.

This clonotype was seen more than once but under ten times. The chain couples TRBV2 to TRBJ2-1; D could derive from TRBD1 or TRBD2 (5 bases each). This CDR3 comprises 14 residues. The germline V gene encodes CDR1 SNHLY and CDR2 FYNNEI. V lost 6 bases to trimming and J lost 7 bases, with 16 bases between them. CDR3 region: CASSRGPPGNEQFF. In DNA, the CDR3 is TGTGCCAGCAGCCGGGGACCCCCGGGGAATGAGCAGTTCTTC.

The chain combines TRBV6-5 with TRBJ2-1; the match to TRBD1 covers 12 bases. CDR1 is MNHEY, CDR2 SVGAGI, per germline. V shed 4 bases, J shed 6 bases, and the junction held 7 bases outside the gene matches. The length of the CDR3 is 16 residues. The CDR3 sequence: CASSLAGTGGFNEQFF. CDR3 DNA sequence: TGTGCCAGCAGTTTAGCCGGGACAGGGGGCTTCAATGAGCAGTTCTTC.

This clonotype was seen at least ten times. CDR3 amino acids: CASRTGMNTEAFF. CDR3 DNA sequence: TGTGCCAGCAGGACAGGGATGAACACTGAAGCTTTCTTT. The chain has TRBV2 and TRBJ1-1; TRBD1 aligns across 7 bases. CDR1 and CDR2 (germline): SNHLY, FYNNEI. The CDR3 is 13 amino acids. J lost 0 bases, V lost 6 bases, and 1 base had no gene match.

The CDR3 sequence is CASGTGARLRAFF. CDR3 DNA sequence: TGTGCCAGCGGTACGGGAGCCCGCCTGAGGGCTTTCTTT. The chain uses TRBV6-5 and TRBJ1-1, with D hard to call. V lost 8 bases and J lost 11, with 21 bases in between. The CDR3 has 13 amino acids. CDR1 is MNHEY and CDR2 is SVGAGI in the germline V gene.

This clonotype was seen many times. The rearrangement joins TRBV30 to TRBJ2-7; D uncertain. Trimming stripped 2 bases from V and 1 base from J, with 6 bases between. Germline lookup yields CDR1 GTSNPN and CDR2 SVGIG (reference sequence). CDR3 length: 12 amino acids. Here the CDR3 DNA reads TGTGCCTGGAGTTCGAATTCCTACGAGCAGTACGTC. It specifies CAWSSNSYEQYV.

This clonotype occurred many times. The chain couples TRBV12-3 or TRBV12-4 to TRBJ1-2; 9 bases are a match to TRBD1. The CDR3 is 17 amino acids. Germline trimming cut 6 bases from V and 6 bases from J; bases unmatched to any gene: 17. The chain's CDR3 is CASSPLSPGTGINGYTF. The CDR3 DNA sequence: TGTGCCAGCAGCCCACTTAGCCCCGGGACAGGGATCAATGGCTACACCTTC.

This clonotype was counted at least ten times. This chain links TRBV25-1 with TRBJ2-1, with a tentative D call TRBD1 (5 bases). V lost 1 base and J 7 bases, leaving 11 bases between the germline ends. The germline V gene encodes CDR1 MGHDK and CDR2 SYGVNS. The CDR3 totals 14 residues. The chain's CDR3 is CASSESGMGNEQFF. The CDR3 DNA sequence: TGTGCCAGCAGTGAATCAGGGATGGGGAATGAGCAGTTCTTC.

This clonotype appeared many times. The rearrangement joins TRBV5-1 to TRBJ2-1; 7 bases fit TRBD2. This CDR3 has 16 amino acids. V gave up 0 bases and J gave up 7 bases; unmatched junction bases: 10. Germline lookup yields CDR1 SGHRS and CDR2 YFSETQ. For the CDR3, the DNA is TGCGCCAGCAGCTTGGGATCCGGGGGGTATGGGAATGAGCAGTTCTTC. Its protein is CASSLGSGGYGNEQFF.

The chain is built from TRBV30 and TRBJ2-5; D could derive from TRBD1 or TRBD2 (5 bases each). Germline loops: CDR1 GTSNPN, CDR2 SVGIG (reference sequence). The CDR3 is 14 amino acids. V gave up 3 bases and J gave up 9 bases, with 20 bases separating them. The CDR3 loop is CAWSSGAEVLSQYF. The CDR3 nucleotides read TGTGCCTGGAGCTCCGGGGCGGAAGTTCTTTCCCAGTACTTC.

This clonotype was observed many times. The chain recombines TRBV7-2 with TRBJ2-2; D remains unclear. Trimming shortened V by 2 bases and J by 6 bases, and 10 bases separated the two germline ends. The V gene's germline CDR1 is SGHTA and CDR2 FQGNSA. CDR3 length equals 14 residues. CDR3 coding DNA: TGTGCCAGCAGCTTAAATCCCCCCCCCGGGGAGCTGTTTTTT. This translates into CASSLNPPPGELFF.

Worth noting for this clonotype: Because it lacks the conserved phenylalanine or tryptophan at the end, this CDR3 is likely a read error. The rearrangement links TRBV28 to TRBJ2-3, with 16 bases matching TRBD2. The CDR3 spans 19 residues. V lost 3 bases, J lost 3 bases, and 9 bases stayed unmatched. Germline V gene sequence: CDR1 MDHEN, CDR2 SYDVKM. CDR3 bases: TGTGCCAGCAGTTTTGTGGGACTAGCGGGAGGGCCGGGTACAGATACGCAGTATTGT. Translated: CASSFVGLAGGPGTDTQYC.

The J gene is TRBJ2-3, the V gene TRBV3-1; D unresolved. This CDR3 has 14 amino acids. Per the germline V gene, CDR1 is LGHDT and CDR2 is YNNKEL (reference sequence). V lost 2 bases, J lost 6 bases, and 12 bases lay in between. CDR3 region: CASSQRVGKDTQYF. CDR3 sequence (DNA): TGTGCCAGCAGCCAAAGAGTGGGTAAGGATACGCAGTATTTT.

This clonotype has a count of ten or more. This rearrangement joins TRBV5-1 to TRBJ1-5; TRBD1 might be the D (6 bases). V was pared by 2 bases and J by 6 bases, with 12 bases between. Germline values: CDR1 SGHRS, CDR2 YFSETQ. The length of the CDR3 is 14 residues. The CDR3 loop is CASSFDGGGQPQHF. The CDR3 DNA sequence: TGCGCCAGCAGCTTTGACGGAGGGGGTCAGCCCCAGCATTTT.

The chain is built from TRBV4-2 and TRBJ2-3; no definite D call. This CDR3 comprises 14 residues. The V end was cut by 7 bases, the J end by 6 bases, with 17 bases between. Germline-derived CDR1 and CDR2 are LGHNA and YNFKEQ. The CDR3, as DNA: TGTGCCAGCACCGCTTCGGCGCGAATGGATACGCAGTATTTT. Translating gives CASTASARMDTQYF.

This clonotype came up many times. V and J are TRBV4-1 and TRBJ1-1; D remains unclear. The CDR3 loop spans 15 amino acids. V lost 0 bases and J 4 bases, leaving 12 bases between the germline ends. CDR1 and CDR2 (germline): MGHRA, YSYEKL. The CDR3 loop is CASSQDEGRSTEAFF. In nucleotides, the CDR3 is TGCGCCAGCAGCCAAGATGAGGGTAGGTCCACTGAAGCTTTCTTT.

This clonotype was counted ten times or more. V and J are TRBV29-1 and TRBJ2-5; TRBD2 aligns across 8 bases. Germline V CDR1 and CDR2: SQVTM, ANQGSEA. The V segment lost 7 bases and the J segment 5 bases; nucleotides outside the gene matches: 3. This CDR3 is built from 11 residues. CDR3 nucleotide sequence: TGCAGCGCGGGGGGGAAGGAGACCCAGTACTTC. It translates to CSAGGKETQYF.

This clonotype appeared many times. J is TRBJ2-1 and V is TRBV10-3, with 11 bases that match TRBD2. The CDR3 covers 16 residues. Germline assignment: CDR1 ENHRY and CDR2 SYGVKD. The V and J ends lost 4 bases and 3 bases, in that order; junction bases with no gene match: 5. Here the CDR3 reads CAISGLAGLIYNEQFF. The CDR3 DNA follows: TGTGCCATCAGTGGACTAGCGGGACTAATCTACAATGAGCAGTTCTTC.

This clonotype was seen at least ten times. In DNA form, the CDR3 reads TGCAGCGGTATAACAGGGGGCGCCGGTAATGAGCAGTTCTTC. Translating gives CSGITGGAGNEQFF. The rearrangement joins TRBV29-1 to TRBJ2-1, with 9 bases lining up with TRBD1. Germline trimming cut 7 bases from V and 7 bases from J; bases unmatched to any gene: 11. Germline CDR1 reads SQVTM; CDR2 reads ANQGSEA. The CDR3 is 14 amino acids.

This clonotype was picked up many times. In DNA form, the CDR3 reads TGCGCCAGCAGCTTGGTGGGTATGGGACAGGGATCCTCTGGGGCCAACGTCCTGACTTTC. Protein: CASSLVGMGQGSSGANVLTF. This sequence joins TRBV5-1 and TRBJ2-6, with 9 nucleotides matching TRBD1. CDR3 size: 20 residues. Germline loops: CDR1 SGHRS, CDR2 YFSETQ. V lost 0 bases to trimming and J lost 0 bases; unmatched junction nucleotides: 10.

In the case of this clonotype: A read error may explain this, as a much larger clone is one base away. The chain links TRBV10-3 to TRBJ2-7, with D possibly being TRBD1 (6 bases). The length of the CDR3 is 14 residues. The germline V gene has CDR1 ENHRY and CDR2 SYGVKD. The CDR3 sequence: CAIRGAGDPYERYF. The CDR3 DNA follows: TGTGCCATCAGGGGGGCAGGTGATCCGTACGAGCGGTACTTC.

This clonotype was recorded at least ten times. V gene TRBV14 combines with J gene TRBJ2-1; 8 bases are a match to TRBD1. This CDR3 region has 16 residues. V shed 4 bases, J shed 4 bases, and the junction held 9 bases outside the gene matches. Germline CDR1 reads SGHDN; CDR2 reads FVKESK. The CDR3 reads CASSRLRTGRYNEQFF. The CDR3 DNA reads TGTGCCAGCAGCCGGTTGAGGACAGGGCGATACAATGAGCAGTTCTTC. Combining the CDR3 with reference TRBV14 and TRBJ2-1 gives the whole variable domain EAGVTQFPSHSVIEKGQTVTLRCDPISGHDNLYWYRRVMGKEIKFLLHFVKESKQDESGMPNNRFLAERTGGTYSTLKVQPAELEDSGVYFCASSRLRTGRYNEQFFGPGTRLTVL.

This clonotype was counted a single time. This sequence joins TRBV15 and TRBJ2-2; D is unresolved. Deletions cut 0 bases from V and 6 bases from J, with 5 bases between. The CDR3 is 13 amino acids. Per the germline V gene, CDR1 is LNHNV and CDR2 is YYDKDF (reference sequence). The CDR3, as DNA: TGTGCCACCAGCAGAGATGAGGCCGGGGAGCTGTTTTTT. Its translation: CATSRDEAGELFF.

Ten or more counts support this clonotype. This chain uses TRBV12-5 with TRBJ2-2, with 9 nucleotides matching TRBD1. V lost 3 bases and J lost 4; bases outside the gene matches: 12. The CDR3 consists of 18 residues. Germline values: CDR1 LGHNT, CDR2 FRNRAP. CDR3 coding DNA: TGTGCTAGTGGTTTAAACAGGGGGCTCCGCAGCTTCACCGGGGAGCTGTTTTTT. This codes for CASGLNRGLRSFTGELFF.

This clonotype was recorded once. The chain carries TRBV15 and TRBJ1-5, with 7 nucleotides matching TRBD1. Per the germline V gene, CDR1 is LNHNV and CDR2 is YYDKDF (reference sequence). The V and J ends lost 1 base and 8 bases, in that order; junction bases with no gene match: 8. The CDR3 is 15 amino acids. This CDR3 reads CATSRAQGRNKPQHF. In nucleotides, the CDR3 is TGTGCCACCAGCAGAGCACAGGGGCGTAATAAGCCCCAGCATTTT.

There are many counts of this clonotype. Here the CDR3 reads CASSGSSYEQYF. Here the CDR3 DNA reads TGCGCCAGCAGCGGCAGCTCCTACGAGCAGTACTTC. The genes are TRBV5-1 and TRBJ2-7; D gene ambiguous. The CDR3 is 12 amino acids. Germline V lookup: CDR1 SGHRS, CDR2 YFSETQ. The ends were cut back, 4 bases at V and 0 bases at J, with 5 bases in the middle.

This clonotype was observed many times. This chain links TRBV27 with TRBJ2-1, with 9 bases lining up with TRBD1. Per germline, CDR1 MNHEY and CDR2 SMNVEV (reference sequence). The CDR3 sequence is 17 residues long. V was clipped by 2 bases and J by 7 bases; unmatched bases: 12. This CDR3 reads CASSLPLTGGGMNEQFF. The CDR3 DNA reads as TGTGCCAGCAGTTTACCCCTTACAGGGGGCGGAATGAATGAGCAGTTCTTC.

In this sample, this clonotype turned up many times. CDR3 sequence (DNA): TGTGCCAGCAGCTTAAAGGACGGCCTCTCTGGAAACACCATATATTTT. It specifies CASSLKDGLSGNTIYF. The genes are TRBV7-9 and TRBJ1-3, with no clear D. The CDR3 is 16 residues long. V was clipped by 2 bases and J by 0 bases, with 11 bases between them. The V gene's germline CDR1 is SEHNR and CDR2 FQNEAQ (reference sequence).

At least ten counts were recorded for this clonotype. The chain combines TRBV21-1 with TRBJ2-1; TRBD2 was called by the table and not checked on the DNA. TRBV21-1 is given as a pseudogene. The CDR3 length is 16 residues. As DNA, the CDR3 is TGTGCCAGCAGCAAAGATGGGCTAGCGGGTAACAATGAGCAGTTCTTC. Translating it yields CASSKDGLAGNNEQFF.